These 11 T cell receptor beta chains were sequenced from one sample in a study of OX40 agonist ivuxolimab in advanced cancers. TCRdb's copy holds only in-frame clones and misses some; the assay was immunoSEQ multiplex PCR. The sample shows roughly 62,000 clones, about 90% of them seen only once. This specimen consisted of CD4+ or CD8+ T cells sorted from blood, obtained in a trial of the OX40 agonist ivuxolimab. These receptors all stem from an adult with an advanced solid tumor such as melanoma, head and neck, liver or kidney cancer.

The genes are TRBV11-1 and TRBJ1-1; a weak D match, TRBD1 (5 bases). The CDR3 loop spans 12 amino acids. The germline V gene has CDR1 SGHAT and CDR2 FQDESV (reference sequence). Between the trimmed V and J ends, which lost 6 bases and 5 bases, there was a span of 10 bases. CDR3 sequence: CASRRGGTEAFF. DNA of the CDR3: TGTGCCAGCAGGAGGGGTGGGACTGAAGCTTTCTTT.

V and J are TRBV4-1 and TRBJ2-3; 8 bases are shared with TRBD2. The CDR3 is made up of 18 amino acids. The J segment lost 2 bases and the V segment lost 0 bases, leaving 10 bases of the junction unmatched. Germline-derived CDR1 and CDR2 are MGHRA and YSYEKL. The CDR3 here is CASSQEVAGGTFTDTQYF. The CDR3 DNA is TGCGCCAGCAGCCAAGAGGTGGCGGGAGGAACCTTCACAGATACGCAGTATTTT.

Worth noting for this clone: Distinct nucleotide sequences in the sample also encode this CDR3. The chain carries TRBV27 and TRBJ2-1, with 12 bases identical to TRBD2. V trimming: 5 bases; J trimming: 6 bases; junction bases outside the gene matches: 2. Germline-derived CDR1 and CDR2 are MNHEY and SMNVEV (reference sequence). The length of the CDR3 is 14 residues. The CDR3 DNA sequence: TGTGCCAGCAGTCTAGCGGGAGGGGTCAATGAGCAGTTCTTC. As protein: CASSLAGGVNEQFF.

The V and J genes are TRBV7-2 and TRBJ2-1; 9 positions match TRBD2. V shed 5 bases, J shed 5 bases, and the junction held 13 bases outside the gene matches. Germline-derived CDR1 and CDR2 are SGHTA and FQGNSA. This CDR3 is built from 17 residues. In DNA, the CDR3 is TGTGCCAGCAGCCCGGAGGTGGTAGCGGGAGTGCACAATGAGCAGTTCTTC. The encoded protein is CASSPEVVAGVHNEQFF.

A single count supports this clone. This chain connects TRBV29-1 to TRBJ1-2; D is undetermined. V was shortened by 7 bases and J by 3 bases, with 12 bases between the two germline ends. The V gene's germline CDR1 is SQVTM and CDR2 ANQGSEA. The CDR3 loop spans 12 amino acids. DNA for the CDR3: TGCAGCGCCAAGTTGGGTTACTATGGCTACACCTTC. This encodes CSAKLGYYGYTF.

This chain uses TRBV19 with TRBJ2-1; 10 bases are a match to TRBD2. V dropped 5 bases and J dropped 7; count of bases not matched to a gene: 5. Germline V CDR1 and CDR2: LNHDA, SQIVND (reference sequence). CDR3 length: 14 residues. The CDR3 spells CASSGSGRLNEQFF. In nucleotides, the CDR3 is TGTGCCAGTAGTGGTAGCGGGAGGTTGAATGAGCAGTTCTTC.

The V call is TRBV9, the J call TRBJ2-2, with D hard to call. The CDR3 consists of 13 residues. V lost 4 bases, J lost 6 bases, and 10 bases lay in between. In germline, CDR1 is SGDLS, CDR2 YYNGEE. This chain's CDR3 is CASSHVGSGELFF. The CDR3 nucleotides are TGTGCCAGCAGCCACGTAGGTTCCGGGGAGCTGTTTTTT.

The genes are TRBV19 and TRBJ2-3; 7 bases map to TRBD2. Germline CDR1 reads LNHDA; CDR2 reads SQIVND (reference sequence). The CDR3 runs 16 residues. J lost 2 bases, V lost 3 bases, and 8 bases had no gene match. The CDR3 reads CASSMETSAYTDTQYF. CDR3 DNA sequence: TGTGCCAGTAGTATGGAAACTAGCGCCTACACAGATACGCAGTATTTT.

The chain couples TRBV5-6 to TRBJ2-7; 8 bases agree with TRBD1. This CDR3 region has 15 residues. Germline CDR1 SGHDT, CDR2 YYEEEE. V shed 4 bases and J 2 bases; nucleotides not matched to a gene: 8. CDR3 bases: TGTGCCAGCAGCCAGGACAGGGTAGTTGCCTACGAGCAGTACTTC. Its protein is CASSQDRVVAYEQYF. The entire variable domain, with the rest obtained from reference TRBV5-6 and TRBJ2-7, is as follows: DAGVTQSPTHLIKTRGQQVTLRCSPKSGHDTVSWYQQALGQGPQFIFQYYEEEERQRGNFPDRFSGHQFPNYSSELNVNALLLGDSALYLCASSQDRVVAYEQYFGPGTRLTVT.

The rearrangement links TRBV29-1 to TRBJ2-3, with unresolved D. Germline assignment: CDR1 SQVTM and CDR2 ANQGSEA. V lost 6 bases, J lost 3 bases, and 10 bases lay in between. The CDR3 covers 12 residues. DNA for the CDR3: TGCAGCGTGCGCCTCATAACAGATACGCAGTATTTT. Translating it yields CSVRLITDTQYF.

CDR3 nucleotides: TGCAGCGCCACAGCGGGAGTGGGGACCGGGGAGCTGTTTTTT. Its translation is CSATAGVGTGELFF. The gene calls are TRBV29-1 and TRBJ2-2; 8 bases agree with TRBD2. CDR1 is SQVTM, CDR2 ANQGSEA, per germline. Trimming took 7 bases from V and 5 from J; bases not matched to a gene: 9. The CDR3 has 14 amino acids.